This record looks at one T cell receptor beta chain sequence and its context. Its antigen is still unknown. The sequenced fragment ends 3 residues before the CDR3 boundary, so the rest is inferred from the germline J gene. The data were obtained in a study of T cells in women clearing cervical HPV infection. Across the study: Case blood was drawn a median approximately 160 days after lesion detection. Study-level results: Cases carried less TRBV6-7 than controls: about 0.1% versus 0.15%. Richness plus V gene abundances separated cases from controls with AUC roughly 0.83.

Germline V gene data show CDR1 as MRHNA and CDR2 as SNTAGT. CDR3 length equals 14 residues. The junction had 5 bases not matched to a gene; V was cut back by 7 bases and J by 2 bases. TCRdb's table, derived via immunoSEQ multiplex PCR, lists solely in-frame clones and lacks some. The sample features 20,000 to 25,000 clones, with roughly a quarter in its top ten. This receptor was taken from a woman aged 18-70 years with a cervical HPV16 infection that either progressed to CIN3+ or cleared (not recorded which). The sample comprised blood buffy coat. The rearrangement joins TRBV6-4 to TRBJ2-3, with TRBD2 matching over 8 bases. The CDR3 bases that were read are TGTGCCAGCAAGGCGGGAGGAGACACAGATACG. It translates to CASKAGGDTDT. From start to end, the CDR3 is CASKAGGDTDTQYF.